This TCR beta chain originates from a study of control samples from healthy donors and cancer patients. Sequencing used immunoSEQ multiplex PCR; TCRdb keeps in-frame clones, though not all of them. The sample lists some 140,000 clones, approximately 94% occurring once. Sequencing used blood. The clonotype originates from a man aged 40-55 years in good health.

Here the CDR3 DNA reads TGTGCCAGCAGCTCTACAGGGCTGTATGGCTACACCTTC. Residues: CASSSTGLYGYTF. This chain connects TRBV7-9 to TRBJ1-2, with D tentatively TRBD1 (6 bases). The V gene's germline CDR1 is SEHNR and CDR2 FQNEAQ (reference sequence). The CDR3 is 13 amino acids. Trimming left V 4 bases short and J 5 bases short, with 11 bases between. Using reference TRBV7-9 and TRBJ1-2 for the parts outside the CDR3, the full variable domain is DTGVSQNPRHKITKRGQNVTFRCDPISEHNRLYWYRQTLGQGPEFLTYFQNEAQLEKSRLLSDRFSAERPKGSFSTLEIQRTEQGDSAMYLCASSSTGLYGYTFGSGTRLTVV.